The rows below give T cell receptor beta chains drawn from one sample of a study of T cell repertoires in cytomegalovirus infection. Their antigens remain unidentified. MiXCR was run by TCRdb on the reads, yielding one entry per CDR3 protein. The table records some 590,000 distinct CDR3 sequences, 35% to 50% of them present only once. Here the sequenced sample was cultured PBMCs, taken from culture after CMV antigen stimulation. Receptors were obtained from a human donor in good health (CMV status not recorded). Some clones in this sample may be carry-over from other donors' samples. CDR3s include the opening cysteine and the closing phenylalanine or tryptophan. Some rows have no size entry. The others give once, few or many, or a class for an expanded clone.

clone_size	j_call	v_call	cdr3_aa
NA	TRBJ1-1	TRBV7-2	CASSLVPLNLPANTEAFF
NA	TRBJ2-4	TRBV4-3	CASSQDLAVKNIQYF
few	TRBJ2-1	TRBV7-2	CASSRPPGLADYNEQFF
NA	TRBJ2-1	TRBV11-3	CASRGQGTNNEQFF
once	TRBJ2-3	TRBV6-2/TRBV6-3	CASSYSRTDDSTDTQYF
NA	TRBJ2-5	TRBV20-1	CSAATSGGQETQYF
NA	TRBJ1-2	TRBV27	CASSIGTGSYYGYTF
NA	TRBJ2-7	TRBV6-1	CASTLAGALYEQYF
few	TRBJ2-3	TRBV20-1	CSAPIYGRDTDTQYF
few	TRBJ1-4	TRBV6-1	CASSALDRGLSANEKLFF
NA	TRBJ2-1	TRBV6-8	CASSYFRGDEQFF
NA	TRBJ2-1	TRBV12-3/TRBV12-4	CASSEQGLGYNEQFF
few	TRBJ1-4	TRBV29-1	CSVGAEKLFF
NA	TRBJ2-7	TRBV7-6	CASSLGRDRPWGYEQYF
few	TRBJ1-1	TRBV7-2	CASSVDRMNTEAFF
NA	TRBJ1-6	TRBV7-6	CASTAGTEGGITPPLHF
NA	TRBJ1-1	TRBV7-2	CASSARWGGTEAFF
NA	TRBJ2-3	TRBV29-1	CSFAGSSGGDTQYF
NA	TRBJ1-2	TRBV7-9	CASSLEGDRDGGYTF
few	TRBJ2-2	TRBV29-1	CSVRAGGNTGELFF
NA	TRBJ1-1	TRBV7-4	CASSLGFRGAFF
NA	TRBJ2-1	TRBV15	CATSREGSGGPSYNEQFF
few	TRBJ1-5	TRBV29-1	CSVAGHSNQPQHF
few	TRBJ2-7	TRBV7-9	CATGQGESEQYF
few	TRBJ2-7	TRBV20-1	CSVPSGVAGVYEQYF
NA	TRBJ2-7	TRBV6-6	CASSRLLSYEQYF
few	TRBJ2-5	TRBV6-5	CASSYSVPVLGETQYF
NA	TRBJ2-7	TRBV2	CASSALNTYEQYF
NA	TRBJ2-5	TRBV19	CASSLAGTQQETQYF
NA	TRBJ2-5	TRBV6-5	CASSYLAGARQETQYF
few	TRBJ1-1	TRBV6-1	CASGDARRSGAFF
NA	TRBJ2-3	TRBV5-4	CASSPIVAPTDTQYF
NA	TRBJ2-5	TRBV9	CASSRLVGSGETQYF
few	TRBJ1-4	TRBV12-3/TRBV12-4	CASSLMGDNEKLFF
NA	TRBJ1-1	TRBV4-2	CASRSDITGEAFF
NA	TRBJ2-1	TRBV6-6	CASQGSYNEQFF
NA	TRBJ1-2	TRBV6-1	CASSEQNYGYTF
NA	TRBJ2-3	TRBV6-2/TRBV6-3	CASSYVGVSGPDTQYF
NA	TRBJ2-4	TRBV2	CASSLTMRENIQYF
NA	TRBJ1-6	TRBV4-3	CASSPSAAGQGTYNSPLHF
few	TRBJ2-1	TRBV7-6	CASSRSEGPYNEQFF
NA	TRBJ2-2	TRBV7-2	CASSRLRGVMSGELFF
NA	TRBJ2-5	TRBV10-3	CAISAGLAGAQETQYF
once	TRBJ1-5	TRBV7-2	CASSLTPQGYQPQHF
many	TRBJ1-6	TRBV4-1	CASSQGNSPLHF
NA	TRBJ1-1	TRBV19	CASTRRGKSTEAFF
NA	TRBJ2-1	TRBV12-3/TRBV12-4	CASTSGDEQFF
NA	TRBJ2-5	TRBV7-2	CASSFLRNQETQYF
many	TRBJ2-1	TRBV7-2	CASSFPTGGDEQFF